Shown below are 2 T cell receptor beta chains from a single sample sequenced in a study of beta chain features in type 1 diabetes. The isolated RNA, all of it, was reverse transcribed, so expressed TCRB transcripts were what got sequenced. Some clones are missing from TCRdb's copy, which holds only in-frame ones; the method was immunoSEQ multiplex PCR. The sample lists roughly 300,000 clones, about 15% occurring once. The source material was central memory CD4+ T cells from blood. Source of these receptors: a man aged 25-45 years in good health.

This clone was detected only a few times. The genes are TRBV13 and TRBJ2-2; 8 nucleotides match TRBD2. The CDR3 contains 18 residues. Unmatched junction bases numbered 12, after V lost 5 bases and J lost 1 base. Per germline, CDR1 PRHDT and CDR2 FYEKMQ (reference sequence). CDR3 in amino acids: CASSGSGRFYKNTGELFF. The CDR3 coding sequence is TGTGCCAGCAGCGGGAGCGGGAGATTTTACAAGAACACCGGGGAGCTGTTTTTT.

The V gene is TRBV4-3, the J gene TRBJ2-3, with a tentative D call TRBD2 (6 bases). This CDR3 is 15 amino acids long. In germline, CDR1 is LGHNA, CDR2 YSLEER. Trimming took off 2 bases at V and 2 bases at J, with 11 bases between the two ends. This chain's CDR3 is CASSQKLADTDTQYF. CDR3 nucleotide sequence: TGCGCCAGCAGCCAAAAACTAGCCGACACAGATACGCAGTATTTT.